These 8 T cell receptor beta chains were all obtained from the same sample, sequenced in a study of shared clonotypes between healthy human individuals. Selected positively for CCR7 and CD45RO-negative, naive CD8 cells excluded terminally differentiated effector memory CD45RA+ cells. Data came from immunoSEQ multiplex PCR; TCRdb stores just in-frame clones and leaves some out. Altogether hundreds of thousands of clones are present, 90% to 97% being singletons, with the ten largest covering about 0.12%. The sequenced sample was naive CD8+ T cells sorted from blood. The receptor source for this set is a woman aged 30 to 39 in good health.

This chain connects TRBV27 to TRBJ1-1; D is perhaps TRBD1 (5 bases). Germline V gene sequence: CDR1 MNHEY, CDR2 SMNVEV (reference sequence). V was trimmed by 8 bases and J by 6 bases, leaving 22 bases between them. The CDR3 is 15 amino acids. The CDR3 spells CASFLWGKWGPEAFF. The CDR3 DNA reads as TGTGCCAGCTTCCTTTGGGGCAAGTGGGGTCCTGAAGCTTTCTTT.

This chain joins TRBV27 and TRBJ2-3; TRBD2 matches 10 bases. Germline V lookup: CDR1 MNHEY, CDR2 SMNVEV (reference sequence). The V segment lost 5 bases and the J segment 4 bases; nucleotides outside the gene matches: 9. The length of the CDR3 is 16 residues. The CDR3 region has the DNA TGTGCCAGCAGTCCTACGCCTAGCGGGAGCCCAGATACGCAGTATTTT. It is translated as CASSPTPSGSPDTQYF.

This clone was found once. V usage is TRBV4-1 and J usage is TRBJ2-1; the match to TRBD2 covers 13 bases. The CDR3 totals 18 residues. J gave up 0 bases and V 3 bases, and 5 bases lay outside the gene matches. The germline V gene encodes CDR1 MGHRA and CDR2 YSYEKL. The CDR3 loop is CASSHGTSGTSSYNEQFF. CDR3 DNA sequence: TGCGCCAGCAGCCACGGGACTAGCGGGACTAGCTCCTACAATGAGCAGTTCTTC.

The rearrangement uses TRBV7-2 and TRBJ2-7; D uncertain. CDR3 length: 16 residues. Trimming stripped 2 bases from V and 4 bases from J, with 18 bases between. CDR1 and CDR2 (germline): SGHTA, FQGNSA. As DNA, the CDR3 is TGTGCCAGCAGCTTATTATCTTTCGATTTGAAGTACGAGCAGTACTTC. This sequence encodes CASSLLSFDLKYEQYF.

The chain uses TRBV2 and TRBJ2-3; maybe TRBD2 (5 bases). The V end was cut by 6 bases, the J end by 0 bases, with 13 bases between. Germline-derived CDR1 and CDR2 are SNHLY and FYNNEI. The CDR3 sequence is 15 residues long. For the CDR3, the DNA is TGTGCCAGCAGGGCAGCTAGCAGTAGCACAGATACGCAGTATTTT. Protein product: CASRAASSSTDTQYF. The full variable domain, its missing parts supplied by reference TRBV2 and TRBJ2-3, is EPEVTQTPSHQVTQMGQEVILRCVPISNHLYFYWYRQILGQKVEFLVSFYNNEISEKSEIFDDQFSVERPDGSNFTLKIRSTKLEDSAMYFCASRAASSSTDTQYFGPGTRLTVL.

The chain couples TRBV7-9 to TRBJ2-3, with 7 bases that match TRBD1. The CDR3 is made up of 14 amino acids. Germline lookup yields CDR1 SEHNR and CDR2 FQNEAQ (reference sequence). Germline trimming cut 6 bases from V and 1 base from J; bases unmatched to any gene: 4. The CDR3 is CASSTGVGTDTQYF. In DNA, the CDR3 is TGTGCCAGCAGTACAGGGGTGGGCACAGATACGCAGTATTTT. Combining the CDR3 with reference TRBV7-9 and TRBJ2-3 gives the whole variable domain DTGVSQNPRHKITKRGQNVTFRCDPISEHNRLYWYRQTLGQGPEFLTYFQNEAQLEKSRLLSDRFSAERPKGSFSTLEIQRTEQGDSAMYLCASSTGVGTDTQYFGPGTRLTVL.

CDR3 nucleotides: TGTGCCATTAGCACTGGGACAGGGGGCTTTTACGAGCAGTACTTC. This codes for CAISTGTGGFYEQYF. This chain connects TRBV2 to TRBJ2-7; TRBD1 aligns across 12 bases. Germline CDR1 is SNHLY and CDR2 is FYNNEI. Losses at the gene ends were 10 bases for V and 4 bases for J; bases not matched to a gene: 11. The CDR3 covers 15 residues.

Comment on this clone: Other DNA sequences from this sample encode an identical CDR3 as well. The rearrangement joins TRBV19 to TRBJ1-1; D gene ambiguous. In germline, CDR1 is LNHDA, CDR2 SQIVND (reference sequence). V lost 0 bases, J lost 8 bases, and 10 bases lay in between. This CDR3 has 13 residues. Written as DNA, the CDR3 is TGTGCCAGTAGTATAGATTCGGGCCGGGAAGCTTTCTTT. Encoded protein: CASSIDSGREAFF. Full variable domain (missing parts from reference TRBV19 and TRBJ1-1): DGGITQSPKYLFRKEGQNVTLSCEQNLNHDAMYWYRQDPGQGLRLIYYSQIVNDFQKGDIAEGYSVSREKKESFPLTVTSAQKNPTAFYLCASSIDSGREAFFGQGTRLTVV.